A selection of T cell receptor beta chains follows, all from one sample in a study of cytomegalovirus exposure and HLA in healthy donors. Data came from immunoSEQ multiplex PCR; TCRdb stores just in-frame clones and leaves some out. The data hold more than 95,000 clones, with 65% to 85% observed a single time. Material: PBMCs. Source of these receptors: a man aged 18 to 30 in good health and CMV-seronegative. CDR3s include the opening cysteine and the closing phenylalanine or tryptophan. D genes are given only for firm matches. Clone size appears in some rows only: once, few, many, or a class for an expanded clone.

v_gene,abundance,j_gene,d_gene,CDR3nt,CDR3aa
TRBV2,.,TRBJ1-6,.,TGTGCCAGCAGTGAACTCCAGTTTTATAATTCACCCCTCCACTTT,CASSELQFYNSPLHF
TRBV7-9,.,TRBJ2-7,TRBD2,TGTTCCAGCAGACAACTAGGGACTAGCGGGAGTTACGAGCAGTACTTC,CSSRQLGTSGSYEQYF
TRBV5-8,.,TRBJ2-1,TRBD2,TGTGCCAGCAGCCAGGAAGGACTAGCGGTCTCCTACAATGAGCAGTTCTTC,CASSQEGLAVSYNEQFF
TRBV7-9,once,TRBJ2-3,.,TGTGCCAGCAGCTTAGGAGGCAAGTTCAGAGATACGCAGTATTTT,CASSLGGKFRDTQYF
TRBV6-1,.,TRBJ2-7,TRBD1,TGTGCCAGCAGTGAAAGTGGGTGGGACAGCTCCTACGAGCAGTACTTC,CASSESGWDSSYEQYF
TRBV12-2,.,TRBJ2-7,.,TGTGCAAGTCGCTTATCAGGGAACGAGCAGTACTTC,CASRLSGNEQYF
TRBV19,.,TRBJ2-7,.,TGTGCCAGTAGTATAAATTTAGGGGCCTCAGCGCCCTTGGGAGAGCAGTACTTC,CASSINLGASAPLGEQYF
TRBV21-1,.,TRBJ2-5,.,TGTGCCTTTAAGGGGCTAGCGGGACTACAAGAGACCCAGTACTTC,CAFKGLAGLQETQYF
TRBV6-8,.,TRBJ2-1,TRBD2,TGTGCCAGCAGTTCCCCGACTAGCGGGACTACTAGAGGTTGCTACAATGAGCAGTTCTTC,CASSSPTSGTTRGCYNEQFF
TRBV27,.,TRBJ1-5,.,TGTGCCAGCGGTTACAGGGCCAATCAGCCCCAGCATTTT,CASGYRANQPQHF
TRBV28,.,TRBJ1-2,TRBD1,TGTGCCAGCAGTCCGGGACAGGGGCATTATGGCTACACCTTC,CASSPGQGHYGYTF
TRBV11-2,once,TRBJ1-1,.,TGTGCCAGCAGCTTAGATATTCCAGGGTGGGACACTGAAGCTTTCTTT,CASSLDIPGWDTEAFF
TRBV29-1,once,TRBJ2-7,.,TGCAGCGTTGTCGAGGGGGCCTACGAGCAGTACTTC,CSVVEGAYEQYF
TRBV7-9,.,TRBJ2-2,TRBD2,TGTGCCAGCAGCTTAGGACTAGCGGGCACCGGGGAGCTGTTTTTT,CASSLGLAGTGELFF
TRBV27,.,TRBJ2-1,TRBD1,TGTGCCAGCAGTTTAATATCGGCCAGGGGGTCCTACAATGAGCAGTTCTTC,CASSLISARGSYNEQFF
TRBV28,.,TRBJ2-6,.,TGTGCCAGCGCTGGGAGGCGGAGAGACTCTGGGGCCAACGTCCTGACTTTC,CASAGRRRDSGANVLTF
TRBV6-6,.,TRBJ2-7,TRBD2,TGTGCCAGCAGTGGTCGGACTAGCGGGTTGGTTTACGAGCAGTACTTC,CASSGRTSGLVYEQYF
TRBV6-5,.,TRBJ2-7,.,TGTGCCAGCTTTACGGTGTTTTGGGAGCAGTACTTC,CASFTVFWEQYF
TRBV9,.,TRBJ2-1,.,TGTGCCAGCAGCTCTATACAGGTAGTTACCTCCTACAATGAGCAGTTCTTC,CASSSIQVVTSYNEQFF
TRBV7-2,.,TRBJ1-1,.,TGTGCCAGCAGCTTAACCCCCCGCGGAAAAGCTTTCTTT,CASSLTPRGKAFF
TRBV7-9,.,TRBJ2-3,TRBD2,TGTGCCAGCAGCTGGGGGGAGGGCCGGAAGCAGTATTTT,CASSWGEGRKQYF
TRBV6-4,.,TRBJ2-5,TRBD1,TGTGCCAGCAGTGACTCTAATCGACAGGGGAAAGGGACCCAGTACTTC,CASSDSNRQGKGTQYF
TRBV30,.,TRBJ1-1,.,TGTGCCCGGGAACAGAACACTGAAGCTTTCTTT,CAREQNTEAFF
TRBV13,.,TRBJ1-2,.,TGTGCCAGCAGCTTAGTTGCCAGCGCGAGAACTAACTATGGCTACACCTTC,CASSLVASARTNYGYTF
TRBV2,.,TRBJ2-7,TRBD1,TGTGCCAGCAGGGGGACAGCCCCAGGGGGGTACTTC,CASRGTAPGGYF
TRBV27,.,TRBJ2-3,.,TGTGCCAGCAGTTTAATAGCTGCGGGCACAGATACGCAGTATTTT,CASSLIAAGTDTQYF
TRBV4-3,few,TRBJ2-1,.,TGCGCCAGCAGCCAAGCTCTCAGAAATGAGCAGTTCTTC,CASSQALRNEQFF
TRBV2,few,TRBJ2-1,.,TGTGCCAGCAGTGAAGTGGGGGGTTGGAATGAGCAGTTCTTC,CASSEVGGWNEQFF
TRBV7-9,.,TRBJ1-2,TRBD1,TGTGCCAGCAGCACGGGACAGGGTAACTATGGCTACACCTTC,CASSTGQGNYGYTF
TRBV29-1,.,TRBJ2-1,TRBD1,TGCAGCGTTTCACACGGACAGGGAAGTGAGCAGTTCTTC,CSVSHGQGSEQFF
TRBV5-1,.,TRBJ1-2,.,TGCGCCAGCAGCTTGGCTACTGTAGACAGTAACTATGGCTACACCTTC,CASSLATVDSNYGYTF
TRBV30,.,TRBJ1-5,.,TGTGCCTGGGCCAATGGGGGCCCCAATCAGCCCCAGCATTTT,CAWANGGPNQPQHF
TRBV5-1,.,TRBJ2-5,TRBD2,TGCGCCAGCAGCTTGGGGGGACTAGCGGGAAGAGAGACCCAGTACTTC,CASSLGGLAGRETQYF
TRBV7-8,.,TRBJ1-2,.,TGTGCCAGCAGCTTAGGGACAGCCGACTATGGCTACACCTTC,CASSLGTADYGYTF
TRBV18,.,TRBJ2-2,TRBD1,TGTGCCAGCTCAGTGCGGACAGGGTTTGACGGGGAGCTGTTTTTT,CASSVRTGFDGELFF
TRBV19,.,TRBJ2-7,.,TGTGCCAGTAGTATGGTGAGGGTAACGAGGAGTGGCGAGCAGTACTTC,CASSMVRVTRSGEQYF
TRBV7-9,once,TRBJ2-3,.,TGTGCCAGCAGCTTAGGGCAGGGACTGACAGATACGCAGTATTTT,CASSLGQGLTDTQYF
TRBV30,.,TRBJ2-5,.,TGTGCCTCGGAGACTGGGGAGACCCAGTACTTC,CASETGETQYF
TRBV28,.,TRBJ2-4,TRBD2,TGTGCCAGCAGTATAGCCGGGACTAGCCTCCCCCCCGCCAAAAACATTCAGTACTTC,CASSIAGTSLPPAKNIQYF
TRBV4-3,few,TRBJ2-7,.,TGCGCCAGCAGCCAATTTCGACATAACTACGAGCAGTACTTC,CASSQFRHNYEQYF
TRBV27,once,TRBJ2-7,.,TGTGCCAGCAGTTTCCTCGACATCGCGGGAACCTACGAGCAGTACTTC,CASSFLDIAGTYEQYF
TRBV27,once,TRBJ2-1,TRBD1,TGTGCCAGCAGCCCCCGCCTCGGACAGGCCATCATATCCAGTGAGCAGTTCTTC,CASSPRLGQAIISSEQFF
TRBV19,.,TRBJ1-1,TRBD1,TGTGCCAGTAGTATAGATCCAAGGTTCCGGACAGGGGATATGAACACTGAAGCTTTCTTT,CASSIDPRFRTGDMNTEAFF
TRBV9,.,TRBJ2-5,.,TGTGCCAGCAGCCTAATTGGGGGCTGGGAGACCCAGTACTTC,CASSLIGGWETQYF
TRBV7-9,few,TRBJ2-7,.,TGTGCCAGCAGCGGTAGGACAGTAACCTACGAGCAGTACTTC,CASSGRTVTYEQYF
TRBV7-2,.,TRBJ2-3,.,TGTGCCAGCAGTCACCGGGACAACACAGATACGCAGTATTTT,CASSHRDNTDTQYF
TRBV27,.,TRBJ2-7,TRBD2,TGTGCCAGCAGATTACTAGCGGGCAGCTCCTACGAGCAGTACTTC,CASRLLAGSSYEQYF
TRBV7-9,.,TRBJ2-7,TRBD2,TGTGCCAGCAGTTCCACTAGCGGGAGAGTCTACGAGCAGTACTTC,CASSSTSGRVYEQYF
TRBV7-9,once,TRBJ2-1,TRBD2,TGTGCCAGCAGCCCCCGGGGACTAGGAGACAATGAGCAGTTCTTC,CASSPRGLGDNEQFF
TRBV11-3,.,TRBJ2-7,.,TGTGCCAGCAGCTCCCCGGGACAATCGTACGAGCAGTACTTC,CASSSPGQSYEQYF
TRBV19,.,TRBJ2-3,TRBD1,TGTGCCAGTAGTATAACCGGGACAGGGGGCCGCACAGATACGCAGTATTTT,CASSITGTGGRTDTQYF